This TCR beta chain appears in the sequencing data of a study of memory CD4+ T cells and cytomegalovirus serostatus. Trimming shortened V by 10 bases and J by 11 bases, and 20 bases separated the two germline ends. Per germline, CDR1 MDHEN and CDR2 SYDVKM. The CDR3 loop spans 12 amino acids. The sort gate was single viable CD3+CD4+CD8-CD45RO+ cells for memory CD4+ T cells. Profiling relied on immunoSEQ multiplex PCR, and the TCRdb table lists in-frame clones only, not all of them. The sample records about 50,000 clones, roughly four fifths being singletons. The chain is built from TRBV28 and TRBJ2-5; TRBD1 or TRBD2 may be the D gene (5 bases each). This TCR derives from an adult in good health and CMV-seronegative. Specimen: memory CD4+ T cells from blood. The CDR3 DNA reads TGTGCCACCACAGGAGGAACCCAGGCTCAGTACTTC. It codes for CATTGGTQAQYF.